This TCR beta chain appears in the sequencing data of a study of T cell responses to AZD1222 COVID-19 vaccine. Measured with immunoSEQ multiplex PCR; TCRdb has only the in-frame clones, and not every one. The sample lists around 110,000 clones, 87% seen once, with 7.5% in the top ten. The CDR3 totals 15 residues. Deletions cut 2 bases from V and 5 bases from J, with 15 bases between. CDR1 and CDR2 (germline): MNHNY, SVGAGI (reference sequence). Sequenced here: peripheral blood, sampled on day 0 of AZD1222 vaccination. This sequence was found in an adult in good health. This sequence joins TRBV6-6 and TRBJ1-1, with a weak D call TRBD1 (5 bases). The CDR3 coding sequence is TGTGCCAGCAGTTACCCTTTTGAGGGGCGGACTGAAGCTTTCTTT. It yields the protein CASSYPFEGRTEAFF.